These 24 T cell receptor beta chains came from one sample sequenced in a study of response to subunit inactivated influenza vaccine. MiXCR, run by TCRdb on the RT-PCR reads, gives a single entry per CDR3 protein. The sample shows about 570,000 distinct CDR3 sequences, 11% of them seen only once. In addition, the sample was reused for a study of T cells expressing NK-cell markers. As that report states: UMI-tagged 5'RACE template switching yielded the TCR beta cDNA.

This specimen was PBMCs from blood, taken on the day of vaccination. The receptors were gathered from a middle-aged man who received an inactivated influenza vaccine.

This clonotype has a handful of counts. The chain couples TRBV27 to TRBJ2-3; tentative D call: TRBD1 (5 bases). V lost 6 bases to trimming and J lost 2 bases, with 12 bases between them. CDR3 length: 14 amino acids. The germline V gene encodes CDR1 MNHEY and CDR2 SMNVEV (reference sequence). The CDR3 DNA sequence: TGTGCCAGCAGCCCCGACAGACCCACAGATACGCAGTATTTT. Translated: CASSPDRPTDTQYF.

This clonotype was counted many times. The chain has TRBV20-1 and TRBJ2-3; TRBD2 matches at 9 bases. The V gene's germline CDR1 is DFQATT and CDR2 SNEGSKA (reference sequence). The CDR3 is made up of 16 amino acids. V lost 0 bases and J lost 2; bases outside the gene matches: 6. CDR3 coding DNA: TGCAGTGCTAGAGAGGGGCTAGCGGGAAACACAGATACGCAGTATTTT. Protein sequence: CSAREGLAGNTDTQYF.

This clonotype was detected only a few times. The rearrangement links TRBV12-3 or TRBV12-4 to TRBJ1-2; D gene unclear. V was trimmed by 5 bases and J by 6 bases, leaving 10 bases between them. The CDR3 covers 12 residues. DNA of the CDR3: TGTGCCAGCAGTAACCGTAAGGATGGCTACACCTTC. Amino acid sequence: CASSNRKDGYTF.

The chain couples TRBV4-3 to TRBJ1-3, with D perhaps matching TRBD1 (5 bases). Per germline, CDR1 LGHNA and CDR2 YSLEER. The ends were cut back, 4 bases at V and 3 bases at J, with 13 bases in the middle. The CDR3 covers 15 residues. CDR3 sequence (DNA): TGCGCCAGCAGCCTGGGACGGGGGTTTGGAAACACCATATATTTT. As protein: CASSLGRGFGNTIYF.

This clonotype occurred a few times. J is TRBJ1-5 and V is TRBV9; possibly TRBD1 for D (5 bases). CDR3 length equals 17 residues. The germline V gene has CDR1 SGDLS and CDR2 YYNGEE. Trimming shortened V by 3 bases and J by 3 bases, and 19 bases separated the two germline ends. The CDR3 is CASSEGPAINFNQPQHF. CDR3 nucleotides: TGTGCCAGCAGCGAGGGGCCAGCTATTAATTTCAATCAGCCCCAGCATTTT. Full variable domain (remainder filled in from reference TRBV9 and TRBJ1-5): DSGVTQTPKHLITATGQRVTLRCSPRSGDLSVYWYQQSLDQGLQFLIQYYNGEERAKGNILERFSAQQFPDLHSELNLSSLELGDSALYFCASSEGPAINFNQPQHFGDGTRLSIL.

This chain connects TRBV5-4 to TRBJ2-3; 7 bases agree with TRBD1. Looked up from germline, CDR1 is SGHNT and CDR2 is YYREEE (reference sequence). The CDR3 contains 15 residues. The trim removed 3 bases at V and 5 bases at J, leaving 9 bases unmatched. CDR3 coding DNA: TGTGCCAGCAGCTCAGGGGGAAATCTGGTAGATACGCAGTATTTT. Protein sequence: CASSSGGNLVDTQYF.

V gene TRBV10-3 combines with J gene TRBJ2-2; 11 positions agree with TRBD2. This CDR3 spans 17 amino acids. V dropped 4 bases and J dropped 6; count of bases not matched to a gene: 10. Germline V gene sequence: CDR1 ENHRY, CDR2 SYGVKD. DNA of the CDR3: TGTGCCATCAGTGTCCTGACTAGCGGGACTAGATCCGGGGAGCTGTTTTTT. Translating it yields CAISVLTSGTRSGELFF.

This clonotype has at least ten counts. The chain recombines TRBV7-9 with TRBJ2-5; TRBD1 matches at 7 bases. The V gene's germline CDR1 is SEHNR and CDR2 FQNEAQ (reference sequence). This CDR3 is 14 amino acids long. Trimming removed 6 bases from V and 2 bases from J; junction bases left unmatched: 6. The CDR3 spells CASRNPGQQETQYF. The CDR3 DNA is TGTGCCAGCAGAAACCCGGGACAGCAAGAGACCCAGTACTTC.

The chain is built from TRBV2 and TRBJ1-1; 7 bases are shared with TRBD1. J was trimmed by 0 bases and V by 3 bases; bases with no gene match: 7. CDR1 and CDR2 from the germline V gene are SNHLY and FYNNEI. The CDR3 contains 16 residues. Written as DNA, the CDR3 is TGTGCCAGCAGTGAGACTTTACAGGGGTTGAACACTGAAGCTTTCTTT. Translation: CASSETLQGLNTEAFF. Based on the CDR3 plus reference TRBV2 and TRBJ1-1, the full variable domain is EPEVTQTPSHQVTQMGQEVILRCVPISNHLYFYWYRQILGQKVEFLVSFYNNEISEKSEIFDDQFSVERPDGSNFTLKIRSTKLEDSAMYFCASSETLQGLNTEAFFGQGTRLTVV.

This clonotype has a handful of counts. The chain carries TRBV15 and TRBJ1-1; the D is unclear. The germline CDR1 and CDR2 sequences are LNHNV and YYDKDF (reference sequence). V was pared by 6 bases and J by 4 bases, with 12 bases between. The CDR3 is made up of 13 amino acids. The CDR3 sequence is CATRRRDGTEAFF. In DNA form, the CDR3 reads TGTGCCACCAGAAGGAGGGATGGCACTGAAGCTTTCTTT.

This clonotype has at least ten counts. The chain couples TRBV20-1 to TRBJ2-7; possible D gene TRBD1, 6 bases. CDR3 length: 12 residues. Deletions cut 0 bases from V and 4 bases from J, with 7 bases between. Germline V CDR1 and CDR2: DFQATT, SNEGSKA (reference sequence). The CDR3 nucleotides read TGCAGTGCTAGAGATAGGGGGTACGAGCAGTACTTC. Amino acid sequence: CSARDRGYEQYF.

The chain carries TRBV11-1 and TRBJ2-2; D might be TRBD1 (6 bases). In germline, CDR1 is SGHAT, CDR2 FQDESV (reference sequence). Trimming cost V 5 bases and J 2 bases, with 15 bases left between them. The CDR3 has 16 residues. DNA for the CDR3: TGTGCCAGCAGCAGAGGACAGAGTTTAAACACCGGGGAGCTGTTTTTT. Translation: CASSRGQSLNTGELFF. The entire variable domain, with the rest obtained from reference TRBV11-1 and TRBJ2-2, is as follows: EAEVAQSPRYKITEKSQAVAFWCDPISGHATLYWYRQILGQGPELLVQFQDESVVDDSQLPKDRFSAERLKGVDSTLKIQPAELGDSAMYLCASSRGQSLNTGELFFGEGSRLTVL.

In this sample, this clonotype turned up a few times. DNA for the CDR3: TGTGCCAGCAGCACTTACAGCACAGATACGCAGTATTTT. It specifies CASSTYSTDTQYF. The chain uses TRBV7-3 and TRBJ2-3; D is uncertain. V was shortened by 5 bases and J by 0 bases, with 6 bases between the two germline ends. The germline V gene has CDR1 SGHTA and CDR2 FQGTGA. The CDR3 extends over 13 amino acids. Complete variable domain (other parts from reference TRBV7-3 and TRBJ2-3): GAGVSQTPSNKVTEKGKYVELRCDPISGHTALYWYRQSLGQGPEFLIYFQGTGAADDSGLPNDRFFAVRPEGSVSTLKIQRTERGDSAVYLCASSTYSTDTQYFGPGTRLTVL.

This clonotype was seen a few times. The chain combines TRBV20-1 with TRBJ2-3, with D uncertain. V was shortened by 6 bases and J by 3 bases, with 16 bases between the two germline ends. CDR1 DFQATT and CDR2 SNEGSKA come from the germline V gene (reference sequence). The CDR3 loop spans 14 amino acids. The CDR3 DNA reads as TGCAGTGCCGCCCGGACGCCTGGGACAGATACGCAGTATTTT. Amino acid sequence: CSAARTPGTDTQYF.

On this clonotype: Possible read error: a much larger clone is one base away. V usage is TRBV6-5 and J usage is TRBJ1-2; no clear D gene. The CDR3 consists of 14 residues. Germline values: CDR1 MNHEY, CDR2 SVGAGI. V was cut by 0 bases and J by 6 bases, with 11 bases left in between. Here the CDR3 DNA reads TGTGCCAGCAGTTACTCAGTGGCGGAAAATGGCTACACCTTC. Protein: CASSYSVAENGYTF.

This clonotype occurred a few times. The chain is built from TRBV7-6 and TRBJ2-1; D is ambiguous. V was cut by 1 base and J by 6 bases, with 7 bases left in between. The germline CDR1 and CDR2 sequences are SGHVS and FNYEAQ. This CDR3 is built from 13 residues. Here the CDR3 reads CASSLGPTNEQFF. In DNA form, the CDR3 reads TGTGCCAGCAGCTTAGGACCAACCAATGAGCAGTTCTTC.

This clonotype has only a few counts. The chain has TRBV4-3 and TRBJ2-1; D not resolved. CDR1 and CDR2 (germline): LGHNA, YSLEER. The CDR3 contains 17 residues. V was trimmed by 0 bases and J by 2 bases, leaving 14 bases between them. The CDR3 DNA sequence: TGCGCCAGCAGCCAAGATCTAGTTGTGATCACCTACAATGAGCAGTTCTTC. Translation gives CASSQDLVVITYNEQFF.

There are a few counts of this clonotype. This chain connects TRBV2 to TRBJ2-3, with 15 nucleotides matching TRBD2. Germline CDR1 SNHLY, CDR2 FYNNEI. V was clipped by 4 bases and J by 0 bases; unmatched bases: 5. The CDR3 runs 18 residues. The CDR3 spells CASSAGTSGRFSTDTQYF. In DNA, the CDR3 is TGTGCCAGCAGTGCCGGGACTAGCGGGAGGTTTAGCACAGATACGCAGTATTTT.

This clonotype was observed a few times. The chain carries TRBV10-3 and TRBJ2-7; D possibly corresponds to TRBD1 (6 bases). The CDR3 runs 14 residues. Germline CDR1 ENHRY, CDR2 SYGVKD. Trimming removed 10 bases from V and 2 bases from J, with 18 bases in between. The DNA of the CDR3 is TGTGCCACCCGAACCGGGACAATCACCTACGAGCAGTACTTC. Its translation: CATRTGTITYEQYF.

Many counts were recorded for this clonotype. A read error may account for a junction end that differs from germline. This chain joins TRBV28 and TRBJ2-1; D unclear. The CDR3 length is 15 residues. Germline assignment: CDR1 MDHEN and CDR2 SYDVKM. CDR3 protein: CASSSPVPSPGEKFF. CDR3 DNA sequence: TGTGCCAGCAGTTCCCCTGTTCCTTCCCCAGGTGAGAAGTTCTTC.

This clonotype was counted at least ten times. The rearrangement uses TRBV3-1 and TRBJ2-7, with TRBD2 matching 8 bases. The CDR3 extends over 14 amino acids. Losses at the gene ends were 6 bases for V and 0 bases for J; bases not matched to a gene: 4. CDR1 is LGHDT, CDR2 YNNKEL, per germline (reference sequence). The CDR3 spells CASRRGTSSYEQYF. As DNA, the CDR3 is TGTGCCAGCAGGAGGGGGACTAGCTCCTACGAGCAGTACTTC.

This clonotype has a count of ten or more. The chain uses TRBV6-5 and TRBJ1-6; D not certain. The CDR3 sequence is 12 residues long. The V end lost 8 bases, the J end lost 7 bases, and 9 bases lay between the germline ends. Germline V gene lookup returns CDR1 MNHEY and CDR2 SVGAGI. For the CDR3, the DNA is TGTGCCAGCGGAATAGGGAATTCACCCCTCCACTTT. It encodes CASGIGNSPLHF.

This clonotype was seen more than once but under ten times. The genes are TRBV10-2 and TRBJ2-5; TRBD1 might be the D (6 bases). Germline loops: CDR1 WSHSY, CDR2 SAAADI. V was clipped by 7 bases and J by 1 base, with 10 bases between them. The CDR3 consists of 13 residues. CDR3 amino acids: CASKNRVQETQYF. CDR3 nucleotides: TGCGCCAGCAAGAACAGGGTCCAAGAGACCCAGTACTTC.

This clonotype was observed a few times. This chain connects TRBV10-3 to TRBJ1-2; D may be TRBD1 (6 bases). CDR1 is ENHRY, CDR2 SYGVKD, per germline. The V gene lost 5 bases and the J gene lost 8 bases, with 9 bases spanning the gap. This CDR3 contains 11 residues. CDR3 nucleotides: TGTGCCATCAGTCTGACAGGAGGCTACACCTTC. Its protein is CAISLTGGYTF.